The rows below give T cell receptor beta chains drawn from one sample of a study of blood T cell repertoires in COVID-19. Clones were sequenced by immunoSEQ multiplex PCR, and TCRdb holds only the in-frame ones, with some missing. The top ten clones hold under 15% of a sample with some 200,000 clones, approximately 90% of them seen once. The sequenced sample was peripheral blood. The receptors shown here come from a woman aged 70-85 years with COVID-19, enrolled during active disease. Both conserved end residues are part of each CDR3. D genes are given only for firm matches. For some rows the clone size is stated as once, few or many, or as a class when expanded; others skip it.

abundance	v_gene	d_gene	len	j_gene	CDR3aa	CDR3nt
once	TRBV27	-	13	TRBJ2-3	CASSTGTTDTQYF	TGTGCCAGCAGTACAGGGACCACAGATACGCAGTATTTT
-	TRBV19	TRBD2	16	TRBJ2-1	CASRPIAGASYNEQFF	TGTGCCAGTAGACCTATAGCGGGAGCATCGTACAATGAGCAGTTCTTC
-	TRBV24-1	-	18	TRBJ2-1	CATSDPQQGPSSYNEQFF	TGTGCCACCAGTGATCCCCAACAGGGCCCGAGCTCCTACAATGAGCAGTTCTTC
-	TRBV29-1	-	12	TRBJ1-2	CSTPGRESGYTF	TGCAGCACCCCAGGCAGGGAAAGCGGCTACACCTTC
-	TRBV7-3	TRBD2	13	TRBJ2-4	CASSLGLENIQYF	TGTGCCAGCAGCCTGGGACTAGAGAACATTCAGTACTTC
once	TRBV3-1/TRBV3-2	-	13	TRBJ2-5	CASSHTGPETQYF	TGTGCCAGCAGCCATACAGGGCCGGAGACCCAGTACTTC
-	TRBV7-9	-	15	TRBJ2-1	CASSPTRIGYNEQFF	TGTGCCAGCAGCCCGACTAGAATAGGTTACAATGAGCAGTTCTTC
-	TRBV12-3/TRBV12-4	TRBD1	11	TRBJ2-1	CASSRGQVPFF	TGTGCCAGCAGCCGCGGACAGGTCCCGTTCTTC
-	TRBV3-1/TRBV3-2	TRBD1	16	TRBJ2-2	CASSQDGTGITGELFF	TGTGCCAGCAGCCAAGATGGGACAGGGATCACCGGGGAGCTGTTTTTT
-	TRBV7-2	TRBD2	14	TRBJ2-3	CASSFNGRADTQYF	TGTGCCAGCAGCTTTAACGGGAGGGCAGATACGCAGTATTTT
few	TRBV21-1	-	16	TRBJ2-7	CASSTLWTGERDEQYF	TGTGCCAGCAGCACGCTTTGGACAGGGGAGCGCGACGAGCAGTACTTC
-	TRBV11-2	-	13	TRBJ2-3	CASSLGWGDPQYF	TGTGCCAGCAGCTTAGGCTGGGGGGATCCGCAGTATTTT
-	TRBV7-6	TRBD2	16	TRBJ2-5	CASSLDPAGGQETQYF	TGTGCCAGCAGCTTAGACCCAGCGGGAGGGCAAGAGACCCAGTACTTC
-	TRBV5-5	TRBD2	15	TRBJ2-7	CASSITSGRVYEQYF	TGTGCCAGCAGCATAACTAGCGGGAGGGTCTACGAGCAGTACTTC
-	TRBV5-5	TRBD2	19	TRBJ2-2	CASSLGLAGVRTNTGELFF	TGTGCCAGCAGTCTGGGACTAGCGGGCGTCCGAACGAACACCGGGGAGCTGTTTTTT
-	TRBV5-1	TRBD1	18	TRBJ1-3	CASSLYWTGQSSGNTIYF	TGCGCCAGCAGCTTGTACTGGACAGGGCAATCTTCTGGAAACACCATATATTTT
once	TRBV27	TRBD1	15	TRBJ1-1	CASSPDRVSGTEAFF	TGTGCCAGCAGTCCAGACAGGGTGTCCGGCACTGAAGCTTTCTTT
-	TRBV19	-	11	TRBJ2-5	CASAGRETQYF	TGTGCCAGTGCAGGGCGAGAGACCCAGTACTTC
-	TRBV2	TRBD1	14	TRBJ2-2	CASRTGRGTGELFF	TGTGCCAGCCGGACAGGGCGGGGCACCGGGGAGCTGTTTTTT
-	TRBV19	-	15	TRBJ1-1	CASSDRRMGRTEAFF	TGTGCCAGTAGTGACAGGAGGATGGGAAGGACTGAAGCTTTCTTT
few	TRBV5-1	-	12	TRBJ2-1	CASSYRQLEQFF	TGCGCCAGCAGCTACCGACAGCTTGAGCAGTTCTTC
-	TRBV4-2	TRBD2	16	TRBJ2-3	CASSHSLAASTDTQYF	TGTGCCAGCAGCCACTCTCTAGCGGCAAGCACAGATACGCAGTATTTT
-	TRBV5-1	-	14	TRBJ1-6	CASSLAGDNSPLHF	TGCGCCAGCAGCTTGGCTGGAGATAATTCACCCCTCCACTTT
-	TRBV5-1	-	13	TRBJ1-4	CASRYRDGEKLFF	TGCGCCAGCAGGTACAGGGACGGGGAAAAACTGTTTTTT
-	TRBV15	-	15	TRBJ1-1	CATSRDHGGWTEAFF	TGTGCCACCAGCAGAGATCACGGGGGTTGGACTGAAGCTTTCTTT
-	TRBV6-1	TRBD1	15	TRBJ1-2	CASSERQGRNYGYTF	TGTGCCAGCAGTGAACGACAGGGGAGAAACTATGGCTACACCTTC
-	TRBV3-1/TRBV3-2	TRBD1	13	TRBJ2-7	CASSQTGAYEQYF	TGTGCCAGCAGCCAAACAGGGGCCTACGAGCAGTACTTC
-	TRBV7-2	-	15	TRBJ1-1	CASSPGQTLNTEAFF	TGTGCCAGCAGCCCAGGACAGACTCTGAACACTGAAGCTTTCTTT
-	TRBV19	TRBD2	17	TRBJ2-1	CASSIAPGTSRDNEQFF	TGTGCCAGTAGTATAGCCCCCGGGACTAGTCGCGACAATGAGCAGTTCTTC
-	TRBV7-7	-	14	TRBJ2-2	CASSLSAGTGELFF	TGTGCTAGCAGCTTATCCGCGGGGACCGGGGAGCTGTTTTTT
-	TRBV19	-	14	TRBJ1-4	CASSLGGSNEKLFF	TGTGCCAGTAGCCTCGGGGGTTCTAATGAAAAACTGTTTTTT
-	TRBV24-1	-	15	TRBJ2-5	CATSGTEKVQETQYF	TGTGCCACCAGTGGGACAGAGAAGGTCCAAGAGACCCAGTACTTC
-	TRBV7-2	TRBD2	12	TRBJ2-7	CASSLERGEQYF	TGTGCCAGCAGCTTAGAGCGGGGAGAGCAGTACTTC
-	TRBV10-3	-	13	TRBJ2-1	CAISNGVYNEQFF	TGTGCCATCAGTAACGGAGTCTACAATGAGCAGTTCTTC
-	TRBV2	-	15	TRBJ1-5	CASSETGSSNQPQHF	TGTGCCAGCAGTGAAACAGGGAGTAGCAATCAGCCCCAGCATTTT
-	TRBV28	TRBD2	13	TRBJ2-1	CASVAGGIDEQFF	TGTGCCAGCGTAGCGGGAGGAATCGATGAGCAGTTCTTC
-	TRBV7-2	TRBD2	15	TRBJ2-7	CASSLWTSGSHEQYF	TGTGCCAGCAGCCTTTGGACTAGCGGGAGCCACGAGCAGTACTTC
few	TRBV6-5	TRBD1	16	TRBJ2-5	CASSYSSTTGKETQYF	TGTGCCAGCAGTTACTCCTCTACGACAGGGAAGGAGACCCAGTACTTC
-	TRBV19	-	15	TRBJ1-6	CASSVGSNYNSPLHF	TGTGCCAGTAGTGTCGGTTCCAACTATAATTCACCCCTCCACTTT
-	TRBV30	TRBD1	13	TRBJ1-2	CAFQRDSLGGYTF	TGTGCCTTCCAACGGGACAGCTTGGGTGGCTACACCTTC
-	TRBV7-2	TRBD2	17	TRBJ2-1	CASSPNLAGGPHNEQFF	TGTGCCAGCAGCCCGAATCTAGCGGGAGGCCCCCACAATGAGCAGTTCTTC
-	TRBV27	TRBD1	14	TRBJ2-7	CASSLSGTGVEQYF	TGTGCCAGCAGTCTTTCCGGGACAGGGGTCGAGCAGTACTTC
-	TRBV30	-	17	TRBJ1-5	CAWSGAREGLSNQPQHF	TGTGCCTGGAGTGGGGCCCGCGAAGGACTTAGCAATCAGCCCCAGCATTTT
-	TRBV10-3	TRBD1	17	TRBJ1-1	CAISDLLTGTGNTEAFF	TGTGCCATCAGTGACTTACTAACCGGGACAGGGAACACTGAAGCTTTCTTT
-	TRBV7-2	TRBD1	15	TRBJ2-7	CASSLGGTGYYEQYF	TGTGCCAGCAGCTTAGGCGGGACAGGTTACTACGAGCAGTACTTC
-	TRBV12-5	TRBD2	16	TRBJ2-3	CASGLAAGGDADTQYF	TGTGCTAGTGGTTTGGCGGCGGGAGGGGATGCAGATACGCAGTATTTT
-	TRBV5-1	TRBD2	14	TRBJ2-2	CASSIAGDTGELFF	TGCGCCAGCAGCATAGCGGGGGACACCGGGGAGCTGTTTTTT
-	TRBV10-3	-	14	TRBJ1-5	CAISVEGWNQPQHF	TGTGCCATCAGTGTGGAGGGTTGGAATCAGCCCCAGCATTTT
-	TRBV28	TRBD2	15	TRBJ2-1	CASWASGSNYNEQFF	TGTGCCAGCTGGGCTAGCGGGAGTAACTACAATGAGCAGTTCTTC
-	TRBV12-3/TRBV12-4	-	12	TRBJ2-1	CASRADYNEQFF	TGTGCCAGCAGGGCTGACTACAATGAGCAGTTCTTC
-	TRBV3-1/TRBV3-2	-	17	TRBJ2-7	CASSLTHLDSGGDEQYF	TGTGCCAGCAGCCTGACTCATCTGGACAGTGGCGGCGACGAGCAGTACTTC
once	TRBV2	TRBD1	12	TRBJ2-7	CASEGQGEEQYF	TGTGCCAGTGAGGGACAGGGCGAAGAGCAGTACTTC
-	TRBV27	-	17	TRBJ2-1	CASEERVILGGHNEQFF	TGTGCCAGTGAAGAACGGGTTATCCTAGGGGGTCACAATGAGCAGTTCTTC
once	TRBV28	-	10	TRBJ1-2	CASSSPGYTF	TGTGCCAGCAGTTCCCCGGGCTACACCTTC